These T cell receptor beta chains were read from a single sample in a study of regulatory T cells in long-lasting Graves disease. TCRdb reprocessed the multiplex PCR reads with MiXCR, giving one entry per CDR3 protein. The sample consists of about 450,000 distinct CDR3 sequences, about a quarter of them appearing once. The sequenced sample was peripheral blood mononuclear cells (PBMCs), obtained when the disease was refractory, from a patient treated with antithyroid drugs. The receptors here all came from a female donor with Graves disease. Each CDR3 is given with its conserved first and last residue. Fields, in order: D gene, clone size, J gene, V gene, CDR3 DNA, CDR3 protein. A D gene is named only where the DNA matches it firmly. Size is omitted from some rows. Given values are once, few, many or a class for expanded clones.

d_gene: -
abundance: few
j_gene: TRBJ2-2
v_gene: TRBV5-6
CDR3nt: TGTGCCAGCAGCGTCGGAGAGACCGGGGAGCTGTTTTTT
CDR3aa: CASSVGETGELFF

d_gene: TRBD2
abundance: many
j_gene: TRBJ2-7
v_gene: TRBV11-2
CDR3nt: TGTGCCAGCAGCTCTTTAGCGGGAAGGTACGAGCAGTACTTC
CDR3aa: CASSSLAGRYEQYF

d_gene: -
abundance: many
j_gene: TRBJ2-1
v_gene: TRBV12-3/TRBV12-4
CDR3nt: TGTGCCAACGCAAGAGGGGGGGGGCATGAGCAGTTCTTC
CDR3aa: CANARGGGHEQFF

d_gene: -
abundance: -
j_gene: TRBJ1-3
v_gene: TRBV28
CDR3nt: TGTGCCAGCAGTTCCCCAAACGTTAGCACCATATATTTT
CDR3aa: CASSSPNVSTIYF

d_gene: -
abundance: -
j_gene: TRBJ2-3
v_gene: TRBV25-1
CDR3nt: TGTGCCAGCAGTGAGGGGGCCACAGATACGCAGTATTTT
CDR3aa: CASSEGATDTQYF

d_gene: TRBD2
abundance: -
j_gene: TRBJ2-5
v_gene: TRBV19
CDR3nt: TGTGCCAGTGCTGGCGGGAGGGGAGAGACCCAGTACTTC
CDR3aa: CASAGGRGETQYF

d_gene: TRBD1
abundance: many
j_gene: TRBJ2-2
v_gene: TRBV28
CDR3nt: TGTGCCAGCAGTTGGAAGGGACAGGGGGCTCCCCCCGGGGAGCTGTTTTTT
CDR3aa: CASSWKGQGAPPGELFF

d_gene: TRBD1
abundance: -
j_gene: TRBJ2-7
v_gene: TRBV5-1
CDR3nt: TGCGCCAGCAGCTTGAAGGGGGCTAGCTACGAGCAGTACTTC
CDR3aa: CASSLKGASYEQYF

d_gene: -
abundance: -
j_gene: TRBJ2-2
v_gene: TRBV7-2
CDR3nt: TGTGCCAGCAGCCCCCCCCGATTAATGGCGGGAATGGAGAACACCGGGGAGCTGTTTTTT
CDR3aa: CASSPPRLMAGMENTGELFF

d_gene: -
abundance: few
j_gene: TRBJ1-1
v_gene: TRBV7-9
CDR3nt: TGTGCCAGCAGCTTAGAACAGGGCGCTCGCGCTTTCTTT
CDR3aa: CASSLEQGARAFF

d_gene: TRBD1
abundance: many
j_gene: TRBJ1-2
v_gene: TRBV9
CDR3nt: TGTGCCAGCAGCCCCCACCCGACAGGGTTGGCGCTTAACTATGGCTACACCTTC
CDR3aa: CASSPHPTGLALNYGYTF

d_gene: -
abundance: many
j_gene: TRBJ2-7
v_gene: TRBV28
CDR3nt: TGTGCCAGCAGTTTCCGCAGGGCATTTTACGAGCAGTACTTC
CDR3aa: CASSFRRAFYEQYF

d_gene: TRBD1
abundance: -
j_gene: TRBJ2-5
v_gene: TRBV5-6
CDR3nt: TGTGCCAGCAGCCGGAACCCAGTACGGACAGGGATCCAAGAGACCCAGTACTTC
CDR3aa: CASSRNPVRTGIQETQYF

d_gene: -
abundance: few
j_gene: TRBJ1-3
v_gene: TRBV6-1
CDR3nt: TGTGCCAGCAGGGCCCCGGGGATCTCTGGAAACACCATATATTTT
CDR3aa: CASRAPGISGNTIYF

d_gene: -
abundance: few
j_gene: TRBJ2-2
v_gene: TRBV10-3
CDR3nt: TGTGCCATCAGTGAGTCGTTAGGGGACACCCACACCGGGGAGCTGTTTTTT
CDR3aa: CAISESLGDTHTGELFF

d_gene: -
abundance: few
j_gene: TRBJ1-4
v_gene: TRBV10-2
CDR3nt: TGCGCCAGCAGTGAGTCGGGGGGGGCCGCTAATGAAAAACTGTTTTTT
CDR3aa: CASSESGGAANEKLFF

d_gene: TRBD1
abundance: -
j_gene: TRBJ2-6
v_gene: TRBV7-6
CDR3nt: TGTGCCGCGTCTAAGGGACAGGGACCCTTCTCTGGGGCCAACGTCCTGACTTTC
CDR3aa: CAASKGQGPFSGANVLTF

d_gene: -
abundance: few
j_gene: TRBJ2-2
v_gene: TRBV7-3
CDR3nt: TGTGCCAGCAGCCTCGGCCGGGGGGCGCGCACCGGGGAGCTGTTTTTT
CDR3aa: CASSLGRGARTGELFF

d_gene: -
abundance: -
j_gene: TRBJ1-2
v_gene: TRBV20-1
CDR3nt: TGCAGTGCTATGGGGGTGAGGGCGGACTATGGCTACACCTTC
CDR3aa: CSAMGVRADYGYTF

d_gene: -
abundance: many
j_gene: TRBJ2-7
v_gene: TRBV29-1
CDR3nt: TGCAGCGTTGTCGAGACAGGATACGAGCAGTACTTC
CDR3aa: CSVVETGYEQYF

d_gene: TRBD2
abundance: many
j_gene: TRBJ2-5
v_gene: TRBV2
CDR3nt: TGTGCCAGCGGGGGACTAGCGGGAGAGACCCAGTACTTC
CDR3aa: CASGGLAGETQYF

d_gene: -
abundance: -
j_gene: TRBJ2-7
v_gene: TRBV7-9
CDR3nt: TGTGCCAGCAGCACTCCCGGGGACTCCTACGAGCAGTACTTC
CDR3aa: CASSTPGDSYEQYF

d_gene: TRBD1
abundance: many
j_gene: TRBJ2-7
v_gene: TRBV6-1
CDR3nt: TGTGCCAGCAGACCACCGGGACAGAATTACGAGCAGTACTTC
CDR3aa: CASRPPGQNYEQYF

d_gene: TRBD1
abundance: -
j_gene: TRBJ2-7
v_gene: TRBV20-1
CDR3nt: TGCAGTGCCAGGACAGGGAGCACCTACGAGCAGTACTTC
CDR3aa: CSARTGSTYEQYF

d_gene: -
abundance: many
j_gene: TRBJ2-1
v_gene: TRBV20-1
CDR3nt: TGCAGTGCTCAAAAGGCGGGTGGCAAGAATGAGCAGTTCTTC
CDR3aa: CSAQKAGGKNEQFF

d_gene: -
abundance: -
j_gene: TRBJ2-7
v_gene: TRBV24-1
CDR3nt: TGTGCCACCCCGGCGGGGATATTGTGCGAGCAGTACTTC
CDR3aa: CATPAGILCEQYF

d_gene: -
abundance: -
j_gene: TRBJ2-7
v_gene: TRBV5-1
CDR3nt: TGCGCCAGCAGCTTGGCCCCACCCACCCGCTTTACCTACTACGAGCAGTACTTC
CDR3aa: CASSLAPPTRFTYYEQYF

d_gene: -
abundance: many
j_gene: TRBJ1-2
v_gene: TRBV7-2
CDR3nt: TGTGCCAGCAGCTTAATCCGGGAGAGTGGCTACACCTTC
CDR3aa: CASSLIRESGYTF

d_gene: -
abundance: few
j_gene: TRBJ1-2
v_gene: TRBV20-1
CDR3nt: TGCAGTGCCCCAGGAGACTATGGCTACACCTTC
CDR3aa: CSAPGDYGYTF

d_gene: TRBD1
abundance: few
j_gene: TRBJ1-6
v_gene: TRBV5-1
CDR3nt: TGCGCCAGCAGCTTGGGGGACAGGGGGCGAGCTTATGATAATTCACCCCTCCACTTT
CDR3aa: CASSLGDRGRAYDNSPLHF

d_gene: -
abundance: -
j_gene: TRBJ1-5
v_gene: TRBV7-2
CDR3nt: TGTGCCAGCAGCTTGAATTTTGAGTATAGCAATCAGCCCCAGCATTTT
CDR3aa: CASSLNFEYSNQPQHF

d_gene: -
abundance: -
j_gene: TRBJ2-2
v_gene: TRBV5-1
CDR3nt: TGCGCCAGCAGCTCTATTTTATGGGCCCTCAACACCGGGGAGCTGTTTTTT
CDR3aa: CASSSILWALNTGELFF

d_gene: -
abundance: -
j_gene: TRBJ2-7
v_gene: TRBV20-1
CDR3nt: TGCAGTGCTAGAGATCTAACAGATTCCCGGGACGAGCAGTACTTC
CDR3aa: CSARDLTDSRDEQYF

d_gene: TRBD1
abundance: -
j_gene: TRBJ1-2
v_gene: TRBV14
CDR3nt: TGTGCCAGCAGCCAGGCAACAGGGGGCACTGGCTACACCTTC
CDR3aa: CASSQATGGTGYTF

d_gene: -
abundance: -
j_gene: TRBJ1-6
v_gene: TRBV3-1
CDR3nt: TGTGCCAGCAGCCAAGAGGGTAGGGGTCGATCACCCCTCCACTTT
CDR3aa: CASSQEGRGRSPLHF

d_gene: -
abundance: many
j_gene: TRBJ1-2
v_gene: TRBV2
CDR3nt: TGTGCCAGCAGTGGGACAGACTATGGCTACACCTTC
CDR3aa: CASSGTDYGYTF

d_gene: -
abundance: -
j_gene: TRBJ1-2
v_gene: TRBV29-1
CDR3nt: TGCAGCGCTGAAAGGACAGCGGATGGCTACACCTTC
CDR3aa: CSAERTADGYTF

d_gene: -
abundance: -
j_gene: TRBJ1-6
v_gene: TRBV9
CDR3nt: TGTGCCAGCAGCGTATCATTTGGGGATAATTCACCCCTCCACTTT
CDR3aa: CASSVSFGDNSPLHF

d_gene: -
abundance: few
j_gene: TRBJ2-5
v_gene: TRBV15
CDR3nt: TGTGCCACCAGCAGAGAAGGCGGGGTGTACCAAGAGACCCAGTACTTC
CDR3aa: CATSREGGVYQETQYF

d_gene: -
abundance: -
j_gene: TRBJ1-1
v_gene: TRBV3-1
CDR3nt: TGTGCCAGCAGCCCGACCCCAACTGGGAACACTGAAGCTTTCTTT
CDR3aa: CASSPTPTGNTEAFF

d_gene: TRBD1
abundance: many
j_gene: TRBJ2-7
v_gene: TRBV7-9
CDR3nt: TGTGCCAGCAGCTTAGCCCTTGGACAGGTCGGCGAGCAGTACTTC
CDR3aa: CASSLALGQVGEQYF

d_gene: TRBD1
abundance: few
j_gene: TRBJ1-1
v_gene: TRBV5-6
CDR3nt: TGTGCCAGCAGCGAAGAGAGGGGGCTCGCTGAAGCTTTCTTT
CDR3aa: CASSEERGLAEAFF

d_gene: -
abundance: -
j_gene: TRBJ2-7
v_gene: TRBV20-1
CDR3nt: TGCAGTGCTGCTGTGATTAACTACGAGCAGTACTTC
CDR3aa: CSAAVINYEQYF

d_gene: TRBD1
abundance: -
j_gene: TRBJ2-7
v_gene: TRBV19
CDR3nt: TGTGCCAGTAGTACCGAACAGGGGACCCACGAGCAGTACTTC
CDR3aa: CASSTEQGTHEQYF

d_gene: -
abundance: -
j_gene: TRBJ2-7
v_gene: TRBV20-1
CDR3nt: TGCAGTGCTCACCCCGACAGCGTCCCCTACGAGCAGTACTTC
CDR3aa: CSAHPDSVPYEQYF

d_gene: TRBD1
abundance: few
j_gene: TRBJ2-5
v_gene: TRBV29-1
CDR3nt: TGCAGCGTTCGGGACAGGGGACCACAAGAGACCCAGTACTTC
CDR3aa: CSVRDRGPQETQYF

d_gene: -
abundance: -
j_gene: TRBJ1-2
v_gene: TRBV27
CDR3nt: TGTGCCAGCAGTTCGGGCAGAGCCTATGGCTACACCTTC
CDR3aa: CASSSGRAYGYTF

d_gene: -
abundance: -
j_gene: TRBJ2-1
v_gene: TRBV7-3
CDR3nt: TGTGCCAGCAGCTTAATATCAGGGGGGGTAAATGAGCAGTTCTTC
CDR3aa: CASSLISGGVNEQFF

d_gene: -
abundance: -
j_gene: TRBJ1-5
v_gene: TRBV19
CDR3nt: TGTGCCAGTAGCACAGTGCAAAGGGGACTGCCCCAGCATTTT
CDR3aa: CASSTVQRGLPQHF

d_gene: TRBD1
abundance: many
j_gene: TRBJ1-1
v_gene: TRBV10-3
CDR3nt: TGTGCCCTGAGGGACAGTATGAACACTGAAGCTTTCTTT
CDR3aa: CALRDSMNTEAFF

d_gene: -
abundance: many
j_gene: TRBJ1-5
v_gene: TRBV6-2/TRBV6-3
CDR3nt: TGTGCCAGCAGTTCCCTGGAGGGCGGTCAGCCCCAGCATTTT
CDR3aa: CASSSLEGGQPQHF

d_gene: TRBD1
abundance: -
j_gene: TRBJ2-3
v_gene: TRBV24-1
CDR3nt: TGTGCCACCAGTGCACCGACAGGGCAAGGGTCAGATACGCAGTATTTT
CDR3aa: CATSAPTGQGSDTQYF

d_gene: TRBD2
abundance: few
j_gene: TRBJ2-7
v_gene: TRBV3-1
CDR3nt: TGTGCCAGCAGCCAAAGGCGGGAGTACGGGTACGAGCAGTACTTC
CDR3aa: CASSQRREYGYEQYF

d_gene: TRBD1
abundance: -
j_gene: TRBJ1-2
v_gene: TRBV5-1
CDR3nt: TGCGCCAGCAGCTCCGGGACAGGCCTACCTCGAAGTAACTATGGCTACACCTTC
CDR3aa: CASSSGTGLPRSNYGYTF

d_gene: -
abundance: many
j_gene: TRBJ1-2
v_gene: TRBV9
CDR3nt: TGTGCCAGCAGCGTAGACGTGTATGGCTACACCTTC
CDR3aa: CASSVDVYGYTF

d_gene: TRBD1
abundance: -
j_gene: TRBJ1-1
v_gene: TRBV4-3
CDR3nt: TGCGCCAGCAGCCAAGGACAGGGCTACACTGAAGCTTTCTTT
CDR3aa: CASSQGQGYTEAFF

d_gene: TRBD1
abundance: few
j_gene: TRBJ1-4
v_gene: TRBV4-1
CDR3nt: TGCGCCAGCAGCCACTCAGCAGGGGGACGACCTGAAAAACTGTTTTTT
CDR3aa: CASSHSAGGRPEKLFF

d_gene: -
abundance: -
j_gene: TRBJ2-7
v_gene: TRBV6-1
CDR3nt: TGTGCCAGCAGTGATTACCGCTACGAGCAGTACTTC
CDR3aa: CASSDYRYEQYF